The sequence of this T cell receptor (beta chain) was determined in a study of T cell responses to AZD1222 COVID-19 vaccine. Trimming shortened V by 7 bases and J by 10 bases, and 16 bases separated the two germline ends. This CDR3 comprises 12 residues. The germline V gene has CDR1 MNHEY and CDR2 SVGAGI. A few counts support this clone. Clones were sequenced by immunoSEQ multiplex PCR, and TCRdb holds only the in-frame ones, with some missing. Among around 130,000 clones listed, roughly 90% were seen once. The TCR sequence derives from an adult who received the AZD1222 COVID-19 vaccine. The V and J genes are TRBV6-5 and TRBJ1-1; no reliable D call. Sequenced here: peripheral blood, sampled 28 days after the second AZD1222 dose. CDR3 bases: TGTGCCAGCATGCCGGGCCCCCTAGGAGCTTTCTTT. Protein product: CASMPGPLGAFF.